This entry lists 17 T cell receptor beta chains sequenced from one sample in a study of metastatic and nonmetastatic thyroid tumors. TCRdb redid the clone calls on the PCR reads using MiXCR. This table holds 15,000 to 19,000 clones, approximately 23% found once. No treatment had been given to any patient before thyroid surgery. The source material was tumor tissue. The receptor set was obtained from a female donor with papillary thyroid cancer or a benign thyroid nodule (not recorded which). Some clones in this sample may be carry-over from other donors' samples.

V gene TRBV6-1 combines with J gene TRBJ2-7; 11 nucleotides agree with TRBD1. The V gene end was trimmed by 2 bases and the J gene end by 4 bases; junction bases not matched to a gene: 13. The CDR3 loop spans 18 amino acids. CDR1 is MNHNS and CDR2 is SASEGT in the germline V gene. The CDR3 here is CASSEFLHRGTGGYEQYF. In nucleotides, the CDR3 is TGTGCCAGCAGTGAATTCCTCCACCGAGGGACAGGGGGATACGAGCAGTACTTC.

The V and J genes are TRBV28 and TRBJ2-3, with 9 positions matching TRBD2. The length of the CDR3 is 14 residues. Trimming at V came to 7 bases and at J to 2 bases, leaving 4 bases not matched to a gene. In germline, CDR1 is MDHEN, CDR2 SYDVKM. The chain's CDR3 is CASNASGITDTQYF. CDR3 sequence (DNA): TGTGCCAGCAATGCTAGCGGGATCACAGATACGCAGTATTTT. The whole variable domain, remainder taken from reference TRBV28 and TRBJ2-3, is DVKVTQSSRYLVKRTGEKVFLECVQDMDHENMFWYRQDPGLGLRLIYFSYDVKMKEKGDIPEGYSVSREKKERFSLILESASTNQTSMYLCASNASGITDTQYFGPGTRLTVL.

Notes on this clone: At one boundary the junction diverges from the germline segment, which might be a read error. The V and J genes are TRBV7-9 and TRBJ1-5; a possible D gene is TRBD1 (6 bases). Germline loops: CDR1 SEHNR, CDR2 FQNEAQ (reference sequence). This CDR3 is built from 13 residues. The CDR3 bases are TGTGCCAACAGCTTAGAGGGGGATCAGCCCCTGCATTTT. Translated, it gives CANSLEGDQPLHF.

This clone occurred a few times. This sequence joins TRBV5-6 and TRBJ2-7; tentatively, D is TRBD1 (6 bases). The CDR3 length is 16 residues. Trimming took off 3 bases at V and 3 bases at J, with 19 bases between the two ends. Germline values: CDR1 SGHDT, CDR2 YYEEEE. The CDR3 reads CASSWTGTRDNYEQYF. The CDR3 DNA follows: TGTGCCAGCAGCTGGACCGGGACACGGGATAACTACGAGCAGTACTTC.

Worth noting for this clone: This may come from a read error, since a much larger clone is one base off. Other DNA variants within this sample encode the same CDR3. V and J are TRBV5-1 and TRBJ1-3; D unclear. Germline CDR1 and CDR2: SGHRS and YFSETQ. The CDR3 runs 13 residues. The CDR3 here is CASSAGYRNTIYF. The CDR3 DNA is TGTGCCAGCAGCGCAGGTTATAGAAACACCATATATTTT.

This clone has ten or more counts. This chain links TRBV2 with TRBJ1-2, with 9 positions matching TRBD1. CDR1 is SNHLY and CDR2 is FYNNEI in the germline V gene. V trimming: 2 bases; J trimming: 8 bases; junction bases outside the gene matches: 6. The CDR3 contains 14 residues. The CDR3 nucleotides read TGTGCCAGCAGTGAAAAAGGGGACAGGGACGGCTACACCTTC. Protein sequence: CASSEKGDRDGYTF.

This chain links TRBV5-1 with TRBJ2-1, with D perhaps TRBD2 (5 bases). The V gene lost 1 base and the J gene lost 8 bases, with 16 bases spanning the gap. The germline CDR1 and CDR2 sequences are SGHRS and YFSETQ. This CDR3 is 15 amino acids long. CDR3 residues: CASSLIPTAVDEQFF. The CDR3 DNA follows: TGCGCCAGCAGCTTGATACCAACAGCGGTGGATGAGCAGTTCTTC.

By sample fraction, this clone is medium-sized. V gene TRBV28 combines with J gene TRBJ2-3, with 9 bases lining up with TRBD2. Germline V lookup: CDR1 MDHEN, CDR2 SYDVKM. The CDR3 runs to 16 residues. J was trimmed by 7 bases and V by 2 bases; bases with no gene match: 10. In DNA, the CDR3 is TGTGCCAGCAGTTTACCCGAGGGACTAGCATTTAATACGCAGTATTTT. Its protein product is CASSLPEGLAFNTQYF.

This clone occurred many times. V and J are TRBV2 and TRBJ1-2, with 7 nucleotides matching TRBD1. Germline V gene data show CDR1 as SNHLY and CDR2 as FYNNEI. J gave up 5 bases and V 4 bases, and 4 bases lay outside the gene matches. This CDR3 contains 13 residues. CDR3 residues: CASSVVGQYGYTF. The CDR3 region has the DNA TGTGCCAGCAGTGTCGTGGGACAGTATGGCTACACCTTC.

This clone has a count of ten or more. The CDR3 nucleotides read TGCGCCAGCAGCTTTGGACACATGAACACTGAAGCTTTCTTT. It codes for CASSFGHMNTEAFF. This chain connects TRBV5-1 to TRBJ1-1, with D possibly matching TRBD1 (5 bases). The CDR3 spans 14 residues. V lost 2 bases to trimming and J lost 0 bases, with 8 bases between them. CDR1 is SGHRS and CDR2 is YFSETQ in the germline V gene.

This clone was seen at least ten times. This rearrangement joins TRBV3-1 to TRBJ2-1; 8 bases map to TRBD2. From germline, CDR1 is LGHDT and CDR2 YNNKEL (reference sequence). V lost 4 bases, J lost 0 bases, and 2 bases stayed unmatched. The length of the CDR3 is 15 residues. The CDR3 sequence is CASSLSGSSYNEQFF. CDR3 nucleotides: TGTGCCAGCAGCCTGAGCGGGAGCTCCTACAATGAGCAGTTCTTC.

By sample share, this clone is medium-sized. J is TRBJ2-2 and V is TRBV12-3 or TRBV12-4; weak D call: TRBD2 (6 bases). V shed 6 bases and J shed 0 bases, with 8 bases lying between them. The CDR3 is 14 residues long. The chain's CDR3 is CASSGTSNTGELFF. CDR3 coding DNA: TGTGCCAGCAGCGGGACTTCGAACACCGGGGAGCTGTTTTTT.

This clone was observed many times. V usage is TRBV2 and J usage is TRBJ1-5; D unresolved. CDR3 length: 13 residues. V lost 6 bases, J lost 5 bases, and 11 bases lay in between. Germline values: CDR1 SNHLY, CDR2 FYNNEI. CDR3 nucleotide sequence: TGTGCCAGCAGGTGGGGAAGGCATCAGCCCCAGCATTTT. This gives the protein CASRWGRHQPQHF.

This clone appeared a few times. This rearrangement joins TRBV27 to TRBJ2-7; TRBD1 agrees at 10 bases. The germline CDR1 and CDR2 sequences are MNHEY and SMNVEV (reference sequence). The J segment lost 2 bases and the V segment lost 4 bases, leaving 5 bases of the junction unmatched. The CDR3 spans 15 residues. CDR3: CASSSAGQGTYEQYF. CDR3 DNA: TGTGCCAGCAGTTCCGCGGGACAGGGGACCTACGAGCAGTACTTC.

This sequence joins TRBV9 and TRBJ2-3; 10 positions match TRBD2. The V and J ends lost 0 bases and 3 bases, in that order; junction bases with no gene match: 4. Germline CDR1 is SGDLS and CDR2 is YYNGEE. The CDR3 is 16 residues long. The CDR3 protein is CASSVGPSGSTDTQYF. CDR3 in DNA: TGTGCCAGCAGCGTAGGCCCTAGCGGGAGTACAGATACGCAGTATTTT.

This clone is termed medium-sized (0.01 to 0.1%). This sequence joins TRBV7-9 and TRBJ1-6, with D perhaps matching TRBD1 (5 bases). Trimming removed 5 bases from V and 8 bases from J, with 10 bases in between. The CDR3 is 13 amino acids. The V gene's germline CDR1 is SEHNR and CDR2 FQNEAQ (reference sequence). CDR3: CASSQLGDSPLHF. As DNA, the CDR3 is TGTGCCAGCAGCCAACTGGGGGATTCACCCCTCCACTTT. Supplemented by reference TRBV7-9 and TRBJ1-6, the full variable domain reads DTGVSQNPRHKITKRGQNVTFRCDPISEHNRLYWYRQTLGQGPEFLTYFQNEAQLEKSRLLSDRFSAERPKGSFSTLEIQRTEQGDSAMYLCASSQLGDSPLHFGNGTRLTVT.

This rearrangement joins TRBV6-1 to TRBJ2-7; 9 bases map to TRBD1. V gave up 6 bases and J gave up 3 bases; unmatched junction bases: 9. CDR1 and CDR2 from the germline V gene are MNHNS and SASEGT. The CDR3 totals 15 residues. DNA for the CDR3: TGTGCCAGCAGACTACTGACAGGGGGGGGCTACGAGCAGTACTTC. Protein: CASRLLTGGGYEQYF.